A single sample is the source of the 25 T cell receptor beta chains below, sequenced in a study of spatial heterogeneity in lung cancer. Regarding time point: blood at routine non-recurrence follow-up after resection. Researchers sequenced whole RNA taken from tumor, nontumor lung or frozen PBMC without sorting. TCRdb re-called the 5' RACE reads with MiXCR, one entry per CDR3 protein. The sample holds under 150,000 distinct CDR3 sequences; 9.5% to 15% are singletons and the top ten take 16%. The sample here was PBMCs, taken at follow-up. These receptors were obtained from a male donor with early-stage non-small cell lung cancer.

This clonotype was seen many times. The genes are TRBV20-1 and TRBJ2-7; D not certain. V gave up 5 bases and J gave up 3 bases, with 8 bases separating them. The CDR3 has 11 residues. CDR1 and CDR2 (germline): DFQATT, SNEGSKA (reference sequence). The CDR3 protein is CSAEDGYEQYF. The CDR3 DNA reads TGCAGTGCTGAGGACGGCTACGAGCAGTACTTC.

The V call is TRBV6-2 or TRBV6-3, the J call TRBJ2-2; perhaps TRBD2 as D (7 bases). The germline V and J ends were trimmed by 5 bases and 1 base, with 14 bases remaining between them. In germline, CDR1 is MNHEY, CDR2 SVGEGT. This CDR3 region has 16 residues. The CDR3 coding sequence is TGTGCCAGCAGTCCCCGCGGGGGCCAGAACACCGGGGAGCTGTTTTTT. It is translated as CASSPRGGQNTGELFF.

This sequence joins TRBV7-2 and TRBJ2-3; no reliable D call. From germline, CDR1 is SGHTA and CDR2 FQGNSA. The CDR3 loop spans 12 amino acids. V was shortened by 2 bases and J by 9 bases, with 9 bases between the two germline ends. CDR3 sequence reads: CASSLNRVTQYF. The CDR3 DNA sequence: TGTGCCAGCAGCTTAAATCGGGTAACGCAGTATTTT.

This clonotype was counted ten times or more. This chain joins TRBV20-1 and TRBJ1-2; D call uncertain. CDR1 is DFQATT, CDR2 SNEGSKA, per germline (reference sequence). V lost 0 bases and J 8 bases, leaving 10 bases between the germline ends. There are 12 residues in the CDR3. CDR3 sequence (DNA): TGCAGTGCTAGAGATTTAGGTTCCGGCTACACCTTC. Its protein product is CSARDLGSGYTF.

This clonotype has a handful of counts. The chain has TRBV5-1 and TRBJ1-5, with 7 bases lining up with TRBD1. This CDR3 region has 17 residues. Germline CDR1 is SGHRS and CDR2 is YFSETQ. After removal of 3 bases from V and 1 base from J, the junction contained 10 bases not matched to a gene. The CDR3 loop reads CASSSYRGLFSNQPQHF. The CDR3 coding sequence is TGCGCCAGCAGCTCCTACAGGGGCCTCTTCAGCAATCAGCCCCAGCATTTT.

The chain is built from TRBV18 and TRBJ2-1; D is unresolved. This CDR3 region has 15 residues. The germline V gene has CDR1 KGHSH and CDR2 LQKENI. V was pared by 0 bases and J by 7 bases, with 13 bases between. DNA for the CDR3: TGTGCCAGCTCACCACCGGCAGCCCCGATTAATGAGCAGTTCTTC. Translation: CASSPPAAPINEQFF.

The rearrangement links TRBV10-3 to TRBJ1-4, with 7 nucleotides matching TRBD1. Germline V gene data show CDR1 as ENHRY and CDR2 as SYGVKD. CDR3 size: 13 residues. V gave up 10 bases and J gave up 10 bases; unmatched junction bases: 12. The CDR3 nucleotides read TGTGCCACTTCCCCGGGACAGAGCGGAAAACTGTTTTTT. It specifies CATSPGQSGKLFF.

This sequence joins TRBV27 and TRBJ1-5; weak D call: TRBD1 (6 bases). The CDR3 spans 14 residues. The V end lost 0 bases, the J end lost 7 bases, and 10 bases lay between the germline ends. From germline, CDR1 is MNHEY and CDR2 SMNVEV (reference sequence). CDR3 sequence (DNA): TGTGCCAGCAGTTTATCGCAGGGGAGCCAGCCCCAGCATTTT. It specifies CASSLSQGSQPQHF.

The chain has TRBV7-9 and TRBJ2-6; D is unclear. Germline V gene data show CDR1 as SEHNR and CDR2 as FQNEAQ (reference sequence). The CDR3 sequence is 15 residues long. Trimming left V 1 base short and J 0 bases short, with 4 bases between. CDR3 nucleotide sequence: TGTGCCAGCAGCTTAGATAGCTCTGGGGCCAACGTCCTGACTTTC. Its translation is CASSLDSSGANVLTF.

This clonotype was counted ten times or more. The rearrangement links TRBV29-1 to TRBJ2-1, with D possibly being TRBD1 (5 bases). Looked up from germline, CDR1 is SQVTM and CDR2 is ANQGSEA. V shed 3 bases and J shed 3 bases, with 9 bases lying between them. The CDR3 is 13 residues long. The CDR3 sequence: CSVERQSYNEQFF. CDR3 in DNA: TGCAGCGTTGAGAGACAGAGCTACAATGAGCAGTTCTTC.

This clonotype was observed a few times. The chain joins TRBV7-3 to TRBJ1-5; TRBD1 might be the D (5 bases). Germline CDR1 reads SGHTA; CDR2 reads FQGTGA. The CDR3 consists of 13 residues. V was trimmed by 5 bases and J by 7 bases, leaving 12 bases between them. CDR3 sequence: CASSRFSGQPQHF. Written as DNA, the CDR3 is TGTGCCAGCAGCAGATTTTCAGGGCAGCCCCAGCATTTT.

A few counts support this clonotype. This sequence joins TRBV28 and TRBJ2-7; possibly TRBD1 or TRBD2 for D (5 bases each). Trimming stripped 8 bases from V and 0 bases from J, with 11 bases between. The CDR3 has 13 residues. The V gene's germline CDR1 is MDHEN and CDR2 SYDVKM. This CDR3 reads CASGGSPSYEQYF. The CDR3 DNA reads TGTGCCAGCGGGGGATCCCCCTCCTACGAGCAGTACTTC.

This clonotype came up many times. The chain links TRBV20-1 to TRBJ1-2; D is uncertain. Between the trimmed V and J ends, which lost 5 bases and 1 base, there was a span of 5 bases. CDR3 length equals 11 residues. CDR1 and CDR2 from the germline V gene are DFQATT and SNEGSKA (reference sequence). The CDR3 DNA sequence: TGCAGTGCTCACAATAACTATGGCTACACCTTC. This sequence encodes CSAHNNYGYTF.

This clonotype was recorded a few times. The V gene is TRBV28, the J gene TRBJ2-5; D uncertain. In germline, CDR1 is MDHEN, CDR2 SYDVKM. The length of the CDR3 is 13 residues. The germline V and J ends were trimmed by 1 base and 0 bases, with 3 bases remaining between them. The CDR3 region is CASSLSHQETQYF. The CDR3 DNA sequence: TGTGCCAGCAGTTTATCCCACCAAGAGACCCAGTACTTC.

This clonotype was detected many times. The gene calls are TRBV29-1 and TRBJ1-1; no reliable D call. The CDR3 consists of 10 residues. CDR1 is SQVTM and CDR2 is ANQGSEA in the germline V gene. V dropped 7 bases and J dropped 0 bases, with 3 bases sitting between them. The DNA for the CDR3 is TGCAGCGGGCTGAACACTGAAGCTTTCTTT. This gives the protein CSGLNTEAFF.

This chain connects TRBV7-9 to TRBJ2-5; possible D gene TRBD2, 6 bases. Trimming took 1 base from V and 3 from J, leaving 9 bases between them. The CDR3 contains 14 residues. The germline CDR1 and CDR2 sequences are SEHNR and FQNEAQ (reference sequence). The CDR3 loop reads CASSLGGDKETQYF. DNA of the CDR3: TGTGCCAGCAGCTTAGGGGGGGATAAAGAGACCCAGTACTTC.

CDR3 coding DNA: TGTGCCAGCAGCTCGAGCGGGGGATCCTACGAGCAGTACTTC. Amino acids: CASSSSGGSYEQYF. The chain combines TRBV5-5 with TRBJ2-7; TRBD2 aligns across 8 bases. Germline V gives CDR1 SGHKS, CDR2 YYEKEE (reference sequence). This CDR3 has 14 amino acids. V lost 3 bases and J lost 1; bases outside the gene matches: 3.

This chain connects TRBV19 to TRBJ2-2; D not resolved. The CDR3 consists of 15 residues. From germline, CDR1 is LNHDA and CDR2 SQIVND (reference sequence). V lost 5 bases and J 0 bases, leaving 10 bases between the germline ends. The CDR3 is CASSPSYANTGELFF. For the CDR3, the DNA is TGTGCCAGTAGTCCTAGTTACGCGAACACCGGGGAGCTGTTTTTT.

This clonotype was detected ten times or more. This chain uses TRBV28 with TRBJ2-1; 8 positions agree with TRBD1. CDR1 is MDHEN, CDR2 SYDVKM, per germline. V lost 6 bases to trimming and J lost 5 bases; unmatched junction nucleotides: 15. The length of the CDR3 is 17 residues. In DNA form, the CDR3 reads TGTGCCAGCAGCTGGAGTCGTGGGACAGGCCCACACAATGAGCAGTTCTTC. The encoded protein is CASSWSRGTGPHNEQFF.

V is TRBV20-1 and J is TRBJ1-5; 7 bases line up with TRBD1. Germline CDR1 DFQATT, CDR2 SNEGSKA (reference sequence). J gave up 2 bases and V 5 bases, and 6 bases lay outside the gene matches. This CDR3 contains 14 residues. The CDR3 coding sequence is TGCAGTGCTCCACAGGGGTCAGGCAATCAGCCCCAGCATTTT. Translating it yields CSAPQGSGNQPQHF.

This clonotype was seen ten or more times. This sequence joins TRBV10-3 and TRBJ2-7, with D possibly TRBD2 on 7 matching bases. Germline-derived CDR1 and CDR2 are ENHRY and SYGVKD. The CDR3 is 14 amino acids. With 7 bases removed from V and 5 bases from J, the gap between germline ends came to 18 bases. The chain's CDR3 is CAINKGGGLNEQYF. The CDR3 DNA is TGTGCCATCAATAAAGGAGGGGGACTAAACGAGCAGTACTTC.

This clonotype was detected only once. The chain links TRBV19 to TRBJ2-7, with TRBD1 matching over 8 bases. The CDR3 is 15 residues long. Germline values: CDR1 LNHDA, CDR2 SQIVND (reference sequence). Unmatched junction bases numbered 10, after V lost 6 bases and J lost 3 bases. CDR3 coding DNA: TGTGCCAGTAGCGGACAGGGAACGCCTCTCTACGAGCAGTACTTC. This translates into CASSGQGTPLYEQYF.

This clonotype occurred many times. This chain joins TRBV4-3 and TRBJ2-1; TRBD1 aligns across 10 bases. Germline V CDR1 and CDR2: LGHNA, YSLEER. This CDR3 contains 16 residues. J lost 7 bases, V lost 0 bases, and 6 bases had no gene match. CDR3 bases: TGCGCCAGCAGCCAAGAAGACAGGGGGCTGGGGAATGAGCAGTTCTTC. It translates to CASSQEDRGLGNEQFF.

This clonotype was observed a handful of times. This chain links TRBV7-6 with TRBJ1-6; TRBD1 agrees at 9 bases. Germline V gene lookup returns CDR1 SGHVS and CDR2 FNYEAQ. V shed 5 bases and J 7 bases; nucleotides not matched to a gene: 12. This CDR3 region has 17 residues. The CDR3 nucleotides read TGTGCCAGCAGCCCCCGTCGAACCGGGACAGGGAATTCACCCCTCCACTTT. Encoded protein: CASSPRRTGTGNSPLHF. Combining the CDR3 with reference TRBV7-6 and TRBJ1-6 gives the whole variable domain GAGVSQSPRYKVTKRGQDVALRCDPISGHVSLYWYRQALGQGPEFLTYFNYEAQQDKSGLPNDRFSAERPEGSISTLTIQRTEQRDSAMYRCASSPRRTGTGNSPLHFGNGTRLTVT.

The V and J genes are TRBV5-6 and TRBJ1-4; tentatively, D is TRBD1 (5 bases). The CDR3 length is 13 residues. Germline values: CDR1 SGHDT, CDR2 YYEEEE. Trimming removed 4 bases at V and 5 bases at J, with 9 bases between. The DNA for the CDR3 is TGTGCCAGCAGCCGCAGGGAAAATGAAAAACTGTTTTTT. It translates to CASSRRENEKLFF.